Each of the 32 T cell receptor beta chains below was sequenced from the same sample in a study of T cell responses to AZD1222 COVID-19 vaccine. Sequencing was performed with immunoSEQ multiplex PCR; in TCRdb, only in-frame clones are kept and a portion is missing. The table shows 140,000 or so clones, with more than 70% occurring only once. Sequenced here: peripheral blood, sampled 28 days after the second AZD1222 dose. The receptors here all came from an adult who received the AZD1222 COVID-19 vaccine.

This sequence joins TRBV19 and TRBJ1-2; D call uncertain. The germline V gene encodes CDR1 LNHDA and CDR2 SQIVND (reference sequence). This CDR3 comprises 14 residues. Trimming removed 5 bases at V and 4 bases at J, with 14 bases between. The CDR3 sequence is CASSSHTRGYGYTF. CDR3 DNA sequence: TGTGCCAGTAGTTCACACACTCGGGGCTATGGCTACACCTTC.

This clone was observed once. The genes are TRBV28 and TRBJ2-7; D gene uncertain. The germline gives CDR1 MDHEN, CDR2 SYDVKM. Deletions cut 6 bases from V and 5 bases from J, with 17 bases between. The CDR3 is made up of 14 amino acids. CDR3 DNA: TGTGCCAGCAGCCAAAGGCGAATTGACGACGAGCAGTACTTC. This translates into CASSQRRIDDEQYF.

V gene TRBV28 combines with J gene TRBJ1-3, with D unclear. CDR3 length: 13 amino acids. V lost 3 bases and J lost 4, with 7 bases in between. Germline V CDR1 and CDR2: MDHEN, SYDVKM. CDR3 DNA: TGTGCCAGCAGTTTCCCCACGGGAAACACCATATATTTT. It specifies CASSFPTGNTIYF.

The rearrangement links TRBV30 to TRBJ1-4; D ambiguous. V gave up 4 bases and J gave up 7 bases, with 10 bases separating them. The CDR3 extends over 12 amino acids. CDR1 GTSNPN and CDR2 SVGIG come from the germline V gene (reference sequence). The chain's CDR3 is CAWTDGTEKLFF. The CDR3 DNA is TGTGCCTGGACTGACGGTACTGAAAAACTGTTTTTT.

Concerning this clone itself: Other DNA sequences in the sample encode the same CDR3. This chain connects TRBV3-1 (or the pseudogene TRBV3-2) to TRBJ1-2; D is uncertain. The ends were cut back, 0 bases at V and 2 bases at J, with 7 bases in the middle. The V gene's germline CDR1 is LGHDT and CDR2 YNNKEL (reference sequence). CDR3 size: 14 residues. CDR3 protein: CASSQEAGNYGYTF. Written as DNA, the CDR3 is TGTGCCAGCAGCCAAGAAGCGGGGAACTATGGCTACACCTTC.

V gene TRBV5-5 combines with J gene TRBJ2-1, with 9 nucleotides matching TRBD1. This CDR3 has 16 amino acids. CDR1 is SGHKS and CDR2 is YYEKEE in the germline V gene (reference sequence). V shed 4 bases, J shed 9 bases, and the junction held 14 bases outside the gene matches. DNA of the CDR3: TGTGCCAGCAGCCTGGGGGACAGGGACCCGCGGGGTGAGCAGTTCTTC. This encodes CASSLGDRDPRGEQFF.

The rearrangement uses TRBV5-4 and TRBJ2-7; D may correspond to TRBD1 or TRBD2 (5 bases each). V was clipped by 4 bases and J by 2 bases, with 13 bases between them. Germline V gene sequence: CDR1 SGHNT, CDR2 YYREEE (reference sequence). This CDR3 has 14 residues. The CDR3: CASSPGPGTYEQYF. The CDR3 DNA is TGTGCCAGCAGCCCGGGGCCTGGGACCTACGAGCAGTACTTC.

The chain is built from TRBV4-2 and TRBJ2-2, with D possibly matching TRBD2 (6 bases). From germline, CDR1 is LGHNA and CDR2 YNFKEQ. Trimming took off 6 bases at V and 1 base at J, with 9 bases between the two ends. The length of the CDR3 is 14 residues. For the CDR3, the DNA is TGTGCCAGCAGACTAGCAAGGAACACCGGGGAGCTGTTTTTT. Protein product: CASRLARNTGELFF.

The chain employs TRBV11-3 and TRBJ2-5; TRBD1 aligns across 8 bases. Trimming removed 5 bases from V and 2 bases from J; junction bases left unmatched: 7. Per germline, CDR1 SGHNT and CDR2 YENEEA. The CDR3 extends over 15 amino acids. CDR3 loop: CASSPRTGRQETQYF. CDR3 DNA: TGTGCCAGCAGCCCGAGGACAGGGCGACAAGAGACCCAGTACTTC.

J is TRBJ2-2 and V is TRBV3-1 (or the pseudogene TRBV3-2); tentatively, D is TRBD1 (5 bases). CDR1 and CDR2 (germline): LGHDT, YNNKEL (reference sequence). V was clipped by 4 bases and J by 7 bases, with 7 bases between them. There are 12 residues in the CDR3. The CDR3 sequence: CASSRRGGELFF. For the CDR3, the DNA is TGTGCCAGCAGCCGTAGGGGCGGGGAGCTGTTTTTT.

V usage is TRBV27 and J usage is TRBJ2-1, with a weak D call TRBD2 (6 bases). The CDR3 is 14 amino acids. The germline V and J ends were trimmed by 4 bases and 3 bases, with 10 bases remaining between them. CDR1 MNHEY and CDR2 SMNVEV come from the germline V gene (reference sequence). The CDR3 DNA sequence: TGTGCCAGCAGTTATGGGCGGGGCTACAATGAGCAGTTCTTC. Translated, it gives CASSYGRGYNEQFF.

The rearrangement uses TRBV20-1 and TRBJ2-7; D is unclear. This CDR3 contains 10 residues. V lost 7 bases to trimming and J lost 5 bases, with 9 bases between them. The germline V gene has CDR1 DFQATT and CDR2 SNEGSKA (reference sequence). The CDR3 spells CSGRYDEQYF. For the CDR3, the DNA is TGCAGTGGGCGCTATGACGAGCAGTACTTC.

The chain is built from TRBV12-3 or TRBV12-4 and TRBJ2-1; D is uncertain. The CDR3 consists of 11 residues. Trimming took 4 bases from V and 7 from J, leaving 5 bases between them. The CDR3 sequence: CASSYLNEQFF. CDR3 DNA sequence: TGTGCCAGCAGTTACCTTAATGAGCAGTTCTTC.

The chain combines TRBV19 with TRBJ1-4, with 7 positions matching TRBD1. This CDR3 has 15 amino acids. The J segment lost 2 bases and the V segment lost 8 bases, leaving 8 bases of the junction unmatched. Germline CDR1 LNHDA, CDR2 SQIVND (reference sequence). CDR3: CASARGTATNEKLFF. In DNA form, the CDR3 reads TGTGCCAGTGCCCGAGGGACAGCCACTAATGAAAAACTGTTTTTT.

The J gene is TRBJ1-2, the V gene TRBV9; TRBD1 matches at 9 bases. Trimming removed 4 bases from V and 8 bases from J; junction bases left unmatched: 9. This CDR3 contains 14 residues. Per the germline V gene, CDR1 is SGDLS and CDR2 is YYNGEE. The CDR3 nucleotides are TGTGCCAGCAGCTCCTCCGGGACAGGGAACGGCTACACCTTC. Amino acids: CASSSSGTGNGYTF.

The rearrangement links TRBV10-3 to TRBJ2-3, with D tentatively TRBD1 or TRBD2 (5 bases each). CDR1 ENHRY and CDR2 SYGVKD come from the germline V gene. The CDR3 is 13 residues long. Trimming stripped 10 bases from V and 0 bases from J, with 11 bases between. This CDR3 is CATLGVSTDTQYF. The CDR3 DNA reads as TGTGCCACGTTGGGGGTCAGCACAGATACGCAGTATTTT.

This rearrangement joins TRBV6-5 to TRBJ2-3; D remains ambiguous. Germline loops: CDR1 MNHEY, CDR2 SVGAGI. This CDR3 region has 12 residues. V was trimmed by 6 bases and J by 5 bases, leaving 9 bases between them. The DNA of the CDR3 is TGTGCCAGCAGCCGTGGGGAAGATACGCAGTATTTT. It encodes CASSRGEDTQYF.

V is TRBV2 and J is TRBJ2-2; 7 positions match TRBD1. Trimming at V came to 5 bases and at J to 2 bases, leaving 2 bases not matched to a gene. Germline CDR1 reads SNHLY; CDR2 reads FYNNEI. This CDR3 is built from 14 residues. The CDR3 is CASSRDSNTGELFF. The CDR3 DNA is TGTGCCAGCAGTCGGGACAGTAACACCGGGGAGCTGTTTTTT.

The gene calls are TRBV5-1 and TRBJ2-1; TRBD1 might be the D (7 bases). Per germline, CDR1 SGHRS and CDR2 YFSETQ. V gave up 0 bases and J gave up 1 base, with 11 bases separating them. CDR3 length: 16 amino acids. The CDR3 protein is CASSLAQGGSYNEQFF. The CDR3 coding sequence is TGCGCCAGCAGCTTGGCGCAGGGGGGTTCCTACAATGAGCAGTTCTTC.

J is TRBJ1-5 and V is TRBV7-8, with a tentative D call TRBD1 (5 bases). There are 12 residues in the CDR3. V lost 8 bases, J lost 3 bases, and 8 bases lay in between. Germline V gives CDR1 SGHVS, CDR2 FQNEAQ. CDR3: CASGQPNQPQHF. CDR3 DNA: TGTGCCAGCGGACAACCCAATCAGCCCCAGCATTTT.

The chain couples TRBV11-2 to TRBJ2-7, with TRBD2 identical over 14 bases. The CDR3 extends over 15 amino acids. The junction had 3 bases not matched to a gene; V was cut back by 5 bases and J by 3 bases. Germline V lookup: CDR1 SGHAT, CDR2 FQNNGV. This CDR3 is CASSNGTSGGYEQYF. In nucleotides, the CDR3 is TGTGCCAGCAGCAACGGGACTAGCGGGGGCTACGAGCAGTACTTC.

Regarding this clone: At one boundary the junction diverges from the germline segment, which might be a read error. The chain is built from TRBV7-7 and TRBJ2-2; D is undetermined. Germline V lookup: CDR1 SSHAT, CDR2 FNYEAQ (reference sequence). The CDR3 is 15 amino acids. CDR3 nucleotide sequence: TGTGCTAGCAGCCCGGACCCCCCCCCAACCGGGGAGCTGTTTTTT. It yields the protein CASSPDPPPTGELFF.

V and J are TRBV5-1 and TRBJ1-1, with D unresolved. Trimming removed 4 bases from V and 0 bases from J, with 10 bases in between. The germline V gene encodes CDR1 SGHRS and CDR2 YFSETQ. This CDR3 has 14 residues. This CDR3 reads CASSTDGMNTEAFF. The CDR3 nucleotides read TGCGCCAGCAGCACGGACGGGATGAACACTGAAGCTTTCTTT. Full variable domain (rest looked up from reference TRBV5-1 and TRBJ1-1): KAGVTQTPRYLIKTRGQQVTLSCSPISGHRSVSWYQQTPGQGLQFLFEYFSETQRNKGNFPGRFSGRQFSNSRSEMNVSTLELGDSALYLCASSTDGMNTEAFFGQGTRLTVV.

The V and J genes are TRBV7-6 and TRBJ2-1, with 14 bases that match TRBD2. CDR1 is SGHVS, CDR2 FNYEAQ, per germline. The CDR3 consists of 15 residues. With 6 bases clipped from V and 7 bases from J, the junction kept 5 bases outside the gene matches. The CDR3 spells CASSMTSGGANEQFF. In DNA form, the CDR3 reads TGTGCCAGCAGTATGACTAGCGGGGGGGCAAATGAGCAGTTCTTC.

V usage is TRBV19 and J usage is TRBJ2-2, with a possible D match to TRBD1 (5 bases). The CDR3 loop spans 14 amino acids. V lost 4 bases to trimming and J lost 7 bases, with 13 bases between them. Germline-derived CDR1 and CDR2 are LNHDA and SQIVND (reference sequence). CDR3 bases: TGTGCCAGTAGTACATCAGGGTTTGTCGGGGAGCTGTTTTTT. It translates to CASSTSGFVGELFF.

In regard to this clone: The junction departs from the called germline gene at one end, perhaps through a read error. The chain has TRBV5-1 and TRBJ1-1; maybe TRBD1 (5 bases). CDR3 size: 14 residues. From germline, CDR1 is SGHRS and CDR2 YFSETQ. The CDR3 sequence: CASSTQGSNTEAFF. The CDR3 nucleotides are TGCGCCAGCAGCACGCAGGGATCGAACACCGAAGCTTTCTTT.

This chain connects TRBV9 to TRBJ1-6; the D gene is possibly TRBD1 (5 bases). Germline CDR1 and CDR2: SGDLS and YYNGEE. The CDR3 is 12 residues long. Trimming cost V 7 bases and J 7 bases, with 9 bases left between them. The CDR3: CASRGANSPLHF. CDR3 in DNA: TGTGCCAGCCGCGGGGCGAATTCACCCCTCCACTTT.

The chain is built from TRBV3-1 (or the pseudogene TRBV3-2) and TRBJ1-1; weak D call: TRBD1 (5 bases). The CDR3 is 13 residues long. Germline CDR1 and CDR2: LGHDT and YNNKEL (reference sequence). The V end was cut by 5 bases, the J end by 1 base, with 8 bases between. Here the CDR3 DNA reads TGTGCCAGCAGCAGCCAGGGGAACACTGAAGCTTTCTTT. Its translation: CASSSQGNTEAFF.

This rearrangement joins TRBV20-1 to TRBJ2-3; D is possibly TRBD2 (6 bases). This CDR3 comprises 16 residues. V lost 3 bases and J lost 1, with 17 bases in between. The germline CDR1 and CDR2 sequences are DFQATT and SNEGSKA (reference sequence). The CDR3 here is CSASRAVGGGTDTQYF. CDR3 in DNA: TGCAGTGCTAGTCGGGCAGTGGGAGGTGGCACAGATACGCAGTATTTT.

V gene TRBV7-2 combines with J gene TRBJ2-5, with TRBD1 as a possible D gene (5 bases). CDR1 and CDR2 from the germline V gene are SGHTA and FQGNSA. Trimming took 1 base from V and 4 from J, leaving 13 bases between them. This CDR3 spans 15 amino acids. The CDR3 here is CASSLGLGVRETQYF. The CDR3 region has the DNA TGTGCCAGCAGCTTAGGGCTAGGGGTTCGAGAGACCCAGTACTTC.

The chain combines TRBV6-5 with TRBJ2-5, with D tentatively TRBD2 (7 bases). Germline CDR1 and CDR2: MNHEY and SVGAGI. CDR3 length: 13 amino acids. Trimming removed 6 bases at V and 4 bases at J, with 12 bases between. The CDR3 DNA is TGTGCCAGCAGCAGGGAGGGGGGAGAGACCCAGTACTTC. Its protein is CASSREGGETQYF.

The chain couples TRBV10-2 to TRBJ1-1, with 7 bases identical to TRBD1. CDR1 and CDR2 from the germline V gene are WSHSY and SAAADI. The CDR3 loop spans 13 amino acids. The trim removed 4 bases at V and 6 bases at J, leaving 5 bases unmatched. The CDR3 DNA follows: TGCGCCAGCAGTGTCGACAGGGAAGCTGAAGCTTTCTTT. As protein: CASSVDREAEAFF.